These 30 T cell receptor beta chains originate from one sample sequenced in a study of radiation and T cells in renal cell carcinoma. Sequencing was performed with immunoSEQ multiplex PCR; in TCRdb, only in-frame clones are kept and a portion is missing. This table has 100,000 to 150,000 clones, around 82% appearing once. The time point is: blood 2 weeks post-SBRT. Noted treatment: 15 Gy SBRT to primary tumor, nephrectomy 4 weeks later. Sequencing was performed on blood, taken from a patient whose treatment included radiotherapy and nephrectomy. These receptor sequences come from a man in his fifties or sixties with renal cell carcinoma.

The chain employs TRBV6-1 and TRBJ1-2; no firm D call. The CDR3 has 14 amino acids. The V and J ends lost 5 bases and 6 bases respectively, with 16 bases between them. Per the germline V gene, CDR1 is MNHNS and CDR2 is SASEGT. CDR3 in DNA: TGTGCCAGCAGTAAAAATGGTAGTGGGGATGGCTACACCTTC. This encodes CASSKNGSGDGYTF.

This chain uses TRBV4-2 with TRBJ2-1; D is possibly TRBD1 or TRBD2 (5 bases each). Germline V CDR1 and CDR2: LGHNA, YNFKEQ. This CDR3 has 16 residues. V lost 1 base to trimming and J lost 3 bases, with 13 bases between them. CDR3 amino acids: CASSQGLGDGYNEQFF. CDR3 nucleotides: TGTGCCAGCAGCCAAGGACTGGGGGATGGCTACAATGAGCAGTTCTTC.

There are a few counts of this clone. This rearrangement joins TRBV4-2 to TRBJ1-3; weak D call: TRBD1 (5 bases). Germline V gene data show CDR1 as LGHNA and CDR2 as YNFKEQ. This CDR3 is 19 amino acids long. V shed 0 bases and J shed 0 bases, with 18 bases lying between them. CDR3 coding DNA: TGTGCCAGCAGCCAAGATAGGCCACCGGGACGGTACTCTGGAAACACCATATATTTT. This gives the protein CASSQDRPPGRYSGNTIYF.

This chain links TRBV6-5 with TRBJ1-1, with 8 bases identical to TRBD1. Germline values: CDR1 MNHEY, CDR2 SVGAGI. The CDR3 loop spans 14 amino acids. J lost 0 bases, V lost 6 bases, and 3 bases had no gene match. CDR3: CASRDRAMNTEAFF. The DNA for the CDR3 is TGTGCCAGCAGGGACAGGGCGATGAACACTGAAGCTTTCTTT.

V gene TRBV25-1 combines with J gene TRBJ1-2; TRBD1 aligns across 7 bases. The CDR3 is 13 residues long. The V gene end was trimmed by 9 bases and the J gene end by 7 bases; junction bases not matched to a gene: 11. From germline, CDR1 is MGHDK and CDR2 SYGVNS. The CDR3 loop reads CASALTGESGYTF. CDR3 DNA: TGTGCCAGTGCCCTCACAGGGGAGTCTGGCTACACCTTC.

This clone was counted many times. A read error may produce the germline difference seen at one junction end. The V gene is TRBV7-9, the J gene TRBJ1-2; D is ambiguous. Germline-derived CDR1 and CDR2 are SEHNR and FQNEAQ (reference sequence). The CDR3 has 15 amino acids. The CDR3 is CASKRTLGKSPVESF. The CDR3 DNA reads as TGTGCCAGCAAGAGAACCCTCGGGAAGTCCCCTGTCGAGAGTTTC.

About this clone itself: The same CDR3 arises from other DNA sequences in this sample as well. This sequence joins TRBV30 and TRBJ2-7; D uncertain. Germline CDR1 reads GTSNPN; CDR2 reads SVGIG (reference sequence). Deletions cut 1 base from V and 4 bases from J, with 5 bases between. This CDR3 spans 11 amino acids. CDR3 amino acids: CAWSASYEQYF. CDR3 DNA sequence: TGTGCCTGGAGTGCGAGTTACGAGCAGTACTTC.

The chain employs TRBV19 and TRBJ2-5; 9 nucleotides agree with TRBD2. Per germline, CDR1 LNHDA and CDR2 SQIVND (reference sequence). V was clipped by 7 bases and J by 3 bases; unmatched bases: 3. This CDR3 has 13 amino acids. CDR3 protein: CASKASGEETQYF. In DNA, the CDR3 is TGTGCCAGTAAGGCTAGCGGGGAAGAGACCCAGTACTTC. The variable domain in full, with the rest retrieved from reference TRBV19 and TRBJ2-5, is DGGITQSPKYLFRKEGQNVTLSCEQNLNHDAMYWYRQDPGQGLRLIYYSQIVNDFQKGDIAEGYSVSREKKESFPLTVTSAQKNPTAFYLCASKASGEETQYFGPGTRLLVL.

The chain uses TRBV30 and TRBJ2-1; D possibly corresponds to TRBD1 (6 bases). CDR3 length equals 12 residues. The V gene lost 8 bases and the J gene lost 4 bases, with 12 bases spanning the gap. The germline V gene has CDR1 GTSNPN and CDR2 SVGIG (reference sequence). The CDR3 here is CAAGERYNEQFF. In nucleotides, the CDR3 is TGTGCCGCAGGGGAGAGGTACAATGAGCAGTTCTTC.

This clone has only a few counts. The V call is TRBV6-5, the J call TRBJ1-6; 10 bases match TRBD1. The V gene's germline CDR1 is MNHEY and CDR2 SVGAGI. Trimming cost V 6 bases and J 8 bases; bases outside gene matches: 4. This CDR3 is 14 amino acids long. CDR3 nucleotides: TGTGCCAGCAGCCGCGGGACAGGGGATTCACCCCTCCACTTT. Protein: CASSRGTGDSPLHF.

To note about this clone: Other nucleotide sequences from this sample produce the same CDR3. This chain links TRBV5-1 with TRBJ2-3; the D gene is possibly TRBD1 (6 bases). This CDR3 region has 14 residues. V gave up 4 bases and J gave up 2 bases, with 11 bases separating them. In germline, CDR1 is SGHRS, CDR2 YFSETQ. For the CDR3, the DNA is TGCGCCAGCAGCAGCGGACAGACCACAGATACGCAGTATTTT. This gives the protein CASSSGQTTDTQYF.

The rearrangement joins TRBV11-3 to TRBJ2-3; 12 bases fit TRBD1. This CDR3 has 16 residues. J lost 3 bases, V lost 5 bases, and 6 bases had no gene match. The germline gives CDR1 SGHNT, CDR2 YENEEA. The CDR3 DNA reads as TGTGCCAGCAGCCGGGGACAGGGGGCTTTGACAGATACGCAGTATTTT. Its protein is CASSRGQGALTDTQYF.

The chain couples TRBV6-1 to TRBJ1-2; possibly TRBD1 for D (5 bases). Germline V gives CDR1 MNHNS, CDR2 SASEGT. Trimming cost V 2 bases and J 3 bases, with 7 bases left between them. The CDR3 loop spans 13 amino acids. The CDR3 reads CASSERGDYGYTF. Here the CDR3 DNA reads TGTGCCAGCAGTGAAAGGGGAGACTATGGCTACACCTTC.

This chain uses TRBV7-2 with TRBJ2-3, with D possibly TRBD1 on 6 matching bases. Deletions cut 2 bases from V and 3 bases from J, with 9 bases between. CDR3 length: 14 residues. Germline V gene sequence: CDR1 SGHTA, CDR2 FQGNSA. The CDR3 loop reads CASSLYRVTDTQYF. DNA of the CDR3: TGTGCCAGCAGCTTATACAGGGTGACAGATACGCAGTATTTT.

In its sample, this clone was seen once. The V call is TRBV4-1, the J call TRBJ2-3; no definite D call. With 2 bases removed from V and 0 bases from J, the gap between germline ends came to 12 bases. The CDR3 has 16 amino acids. In germline, CDR1 is MGHRA, CDR2 YSYEKL. CDR3 protein: CASSQYSFSSTDTQYF. In DNA form, the CDR3 reads TGCGCCAGCAGCCAATACAGCTTCTCTAGCACAGATACGCAGTATTTT.

V usage is TRBV4-3 and J usage is TRBJ2-3, with a possible D match to TRBD1 (6 bases). Germline V lookup: CDR1 LGHNA, CDR2 YSLEER. V was clipped by 3 bases and J by 1 base, with 17 bases between them. There are 17 residues in the CDR3. CDR3: CASSQELRQERTDTQYF. CDR3 nucleotide sequence: TGCGCCAGCAGCCAGGAACTCCGACAGGAGCGCACAGATACGCAGTATTTT.

This rearrangement joins TRBV2 to TRBJ1-2, with 8 bases that match TRBD1. Trimming took 10 bases from V and 4 from J; bases not matched to a gene: 17. The germline gives CDR1 SNHLY, CDR2 FYNNEI. The CDR3 is made up of 16 amino acids. CDR3 residues: CATGNERDRPPYGYTF. In DNA form, the CDR3 reads TGTGCCACCGGAAACGAGAGGGACAGGCCACCCTATGGCTACACCTTC.

In its sample, this clone was seen a few times. The rearrangement joins TRBV10-3 to TRBJ1-5; TRBD1 might be the D (5 bases). V gave up 8 bases and J gave up 4 bases, with 6 bases separating them. This CDR3 spans 11 amino acids. CDR1 ENHRY and CDR2 SYGVKD come from the germline V gene. The CDR3, as DNA: TGTGCCATCTACAGGAATCAGCCCCAGCATTTT. Its protein is CAIYRNQPQHF.

The chain links TRBV5-6 to TRBJ2-7; 9 bases fit TRBD2. Germline CDR1 is SGHDT and CDR2 is YYEEEE. V was pared by 5 bases and J by 2 bases, with 5 bases of the junction left unmatched. The CDR3 covers 14 residues. CDR3 protein: CASRYSGSTYEQYF. For the CDR3, the DNA is TGTGCCAGCAGGTATAGCGGGAGTACCTACGAGCAGTACTTC. The full variable domain, rest sourced from reference TRBV5-6 and TRBJ2-7, is DAGVTQSPTHLIKTRGQQVTLRCSPKSGHDTVSWYQQALGQGPQFIFQYYEEEERQRGNFPDRFSGHQFPNYSSELNVNALLLGDSALYLCASRYSGSTYEQYFGPGTRLTVT.

The gene calls are TRBV29-1 and TRBJ1-3; 9 nucleotides agree with TRBD1. The CDR3 has 16 residues. The trim removed 6 bases at V and 8 bases at J, leaving 17 bases unmatched. Germline assignment: CDR1 SQVTM and CDR2 ANQGSEA. The CDR3 here is CSVASLLRQGVDTIYF. CDR3 bases: TGCAGCGTAGCGAGCTTGTTAAGACAGGGGGTGGACACCATATATTTT.

Notes on this clone: An end of the junction differs from the germline gene, which may be a read error. The V call is TRBV7-7, the J call TRBJ1-4; unclear D gene. The CDR3 loop spans 14 amino acids. In germline, CDR1 is SSHAT, CDR2 FNYEAQ (reference sequence). This CDR3 reads CASSPDGTNEKLFF. The DNA of the CDR3 is TGTGCTAGCAGCCCTGACGGAACTAATGAAAAACTGTTTTTT.

The chain combines TRBV7-2 with TRBJ1-2, with 11 bases identical to TRBD1. Germline CDR1 SGHTA, CDR2 FQGNSA. The V segment lost 4 bases and the J segment 3 bases; nucleotides outside the gene matches: 7. This CDR3 spans 16 amino acids. CDR3 bases: TGTGCCAGCAGCTCAGGTGGACAGGGGGCGTACTATGGCTACACCTTC. It yields the protein CASSSGGQGAYYGYTF.

This chain joins TRBV10-3 and TRBJ1-1; no clear D gene. Germline V gene sequence: CDR1 ENHRY, CDR2 SYGVKD. The germline V and J ends were trimmed by 6 bases and 1 base, with 6 bases remaining between them. The CDR3 totals 12 residues. DNA of the CDR3: TGTGCCATCAGCGGGCCGAACACTGAAGCTTTCTTT. This translates into CAISGPNTEAFF.

The chain links TRBV4-1 to TRBJ2-5; the match to TRBD2 covers 7 bases. The CDR3 contains 16 residues. Germline values: CDR1 MGHRA, CDR2 YSYEKL. After removal of 5 bases from V and 5 bases from J, the junction contained 14 bases not matched to a gene. The CDR3 nucleotides read TGCGCCAGCAGCTCCAGGGAGGGCCTTCCAAGGGAGACCCAGTACTTC. It specifies CASSSREGLPRETQYF.

The chain employs TRBV27 and TRBJ1-1; 9 bases agree with TRBD1. The CDR3 is 16 residues long. V was pared by 0 bases and J by 1 base, with 3 bases of the junction left unmatched. Germline-derived CDR1 and CDR2 are MNHEY and SMNVEV (reference sequence). The CDR3 region is CASSLSTGGANTEAFF. The CDR3 coding sequence is TGTGCCAGCAGTTTATCGACAGGGGGTGCGAACACTGAAGCTTTCTTT.

This clone was picked up many times. This rearrangement joins TRBV30 to TRBJ1-6; TRBD1 might be the D (6 bases). Germline assignment: CDR1 GTSNPN and CDR2 SVGIG (reference sequence). This CDR3 comprises 16 residues. V was pared by 2 bases and J by 1 base, with 12 bases between. The CDR3 loop reads CAWSYSQGSYNSPLHF. Written as DNA, the CDR3 is TGTGCCTGGAGTTACTCACAGGGTTCCTATAATTCACCCCTCCACTTT. Together with reference TRBV30 and TRBJ1-6, the CDR3 gives the full variable domain: SQTIHQWPATLVQPVGSPLSLECTVEGTSNPNLYWYRQAAGRGLQLLFYSVGIGQISSEVPQNLSASRPQDRQFILSSKKLLLSDSGFYLCAWSYSQGSYNSPLHFGNGTRLTVT.

This chain joins TRBV7-6 and TRBJ2-7; a weak D match, TRBD2 (6 bases). CDR1 and CDR2 from the germline V gene are SGHVS and FNYEAQ. This CDR3 is built from 16 residues. Trimming shortened V by 1 base and J by 0 bases, and 13 bases separated the two germline ends. CDR3 region: CASSLGGAGLSYEQYF. As DNA, the CDR3 is TGTGCCAGCAGCTTAGGGGGTGCGGGGCTCTCCTACGAGCAGTACTTC.

This clone was detected only once. V usage is TRBV4-3 and J usage is TRBJ2-3, with D perhaps assigned TRBD1 or TRBD2 (6 bases each). The CDR3 covers 15 residues. Trimming shortened V by 2 bases and J by 3 bases, and 12 bases separated the two germline ends. Germline CDR1 LGHNA, CDR2 YSLEER. CDR3 sequence reads: CASSQTGGTTDTQYF. The CDR3 DNA reads as TGCGCCAGCAGCCAAACCGGGGGCACGACAGATACGCAGTATTTT.

This clone was detected only once. This chain joins TRBV6-5 and TRBJ2-7, with TRBD1 as a possible D gene (6 bases). V gave up 5 bases and J gave up 3 bases, with 14 bases separating them. This CDR3 region has 14 residues. Germline assignment: CDR1 MNHEY and CDR2 SVGAGI. The CDR3 DNA is TGTGCCAGCAGTCGTCGCCCAGGGGACTACGAGCAGTACTTC. As protein: CASSRRPGDYEQYF.

This rearrangement joins TRBV7-2 to TRBJ1-2; D unclear. Between the trimmed V and J ends, which lost 2 bases and 8 bases, there was a span of 12 bases. The CDR3 length is 13 residues. Germline CDR1 is SGHTA and CDR2 is FQGNSA. The CDR3 here is CASSLTDLVGYTF. The CDR3 DNA reads TGTGCCAGCAGCTTAACAGATTTGGTAGGCTACACCTTC.